What follows are 26 T cell receptor beta chains derived from one specimen sequenced in a study of vaccination effects on CD4 cells after COVID-19. ViraFEST expansion of antigen-specific CD4+ T cells with viral peptide pools preceded sequencing. Around day 10 of culture, CD4+ T cells were separated out. Prior SARS-CoV-2 infection was absent in the vaccine recipients, as shown by negative nucleocapsid antibodies. Their antigens are not known. Profiling relied on immunoSEQ multiplex PCR, and the TCRdb table lists in-frame clones only, not all of them. The table shows about 55,000 clones, with around 67% occurring only once. The source was CD4+ T cells from PBMCs cultured with SARS-CoV-2 spike peptides, collected before COVID-19 vaccination. Receptors originate from a human donor who received a COVID-19 vaccine.

J is TRBJ1-6 and V is TRBV30; D unclear. CDR3 length equals 13 residues. The V end lost 3 bases, the J end lost 5 bases, and 8 bases lay between the germline ends. Germline CDR1 and CDR2: GTSNPN and SVGIG (reference sequence). CDR3 in DNA: TGTGCCTGGAGGGAGCAGCATAATTCACCCCTCCACTTT. Its translation is CAWREQHNSPLHF.

The chain recombines TRBV27 with TRBJ1-6; D is undetermined. Germline V gene lookup returns CDR1 MNHEY and CDR2 SMNVEV (reference sequence). V lost 3 bases and J 7 bases, leaving 10 bases between the germline ends. The CDR3 loop spans 14 amino acids. DNA for the CDR3: TGTGCCAGCAGTTTGCGGCTCAAAAATTCACCCCTCCACTTT. Translating gives CASSLRLKNSPLHF.

This sequence joins TRBV20-1 and TRBJ2-5; tentative D call: TRBD2 (6 bases). CDR3 length: 11 amino acids. Trimming stripped 7 bases from V and 2 bases from J, with 8 bases between. CDR1 is DFQATT, CDR2 SNEGSKA, per germline (reference sequence). The CDR3 DNA is TGCAGTGTAGCGGTACAAGAGACCCAGTACTTC. This gives the protein CSVAVQETQYF.

This clone has a handful of counts. V and J are TRBV19 and TRBJ1-1; 7 bases align to TRBD1. Germline assignment: CDR1 LNHDA and CDR2 SQIVND (reference sequence). This CDR3 is built from 15 residues. V gave up 6 bases and J gave up 5 bases; unmatched junction bases: 12. The CDR3 protein is CASSRKVTGWTEAFF. The CDR3 nucleotides are TGTGCCAGTAGCCGGAAAGTGACAGGGTGGACTGAAGCTTTCTTT.

This chain connects TRBV21-1 to TRBJ1-3; the table's D gene call, TRBD1, was not cross checked with the DNA. TRBV21-1 is reported as a pseudogene. This CDR3 spans 15 amino acids. CDR3 coding DNA: TGTGCCAGCAGCAAGACACCGAGCTCTGGAAACACCATATATTTT. Protein product: CASSKTPSSGNTIYF.

The V call is TRBV30, the J call TRBJ1-4; 8 bases agree with TRBD1. Germline V gene data show CDR1 as GTSNPN and CDR2 as SVGIG (reference sequence). Trimming cost V 0 bases and J 13 bases; bases outside gene matches: 13. CDR3 length equals 15 residues. The CDR3 DNA reads TGTGCCTGGAGTGTACAGGGGGAGTTAGTTGGGAGACTGTTTTTT. Translated: CAWSVQGELVGRLFF.

Only one count was recorded for this clone. The V and J genes are TRBV28 and TRBJ1-3; possibly TRBD1 for D (5 bases). V lost 7 bases, J lost 0 bases, and 16 bases lay in between. This CDR3 comprises 16 residues. Germline V lookup: CDR1 MDHEN, CDR2 SYDVKM. The CDR3 loop reads CASKNPGDVSGNTIYF. The CDR3 nucleotides read TGTGCCAGCAAGAATCCGGGGGATGTCTCTGGAAACACCATATATTTT. Full variable domain (remainder filled in from reference TRBV28 and TRBJ1-3): DVKVTQSSRYLVKRTGEKVFLECVQDMDHENMFWYRQDPGLGLRLIYFSYDVKMKEKGDIPEGYSVSREKKERFSLILESASTNQTSMYLCASKNPGDVSGNTIYFGEGSWLTVV.

This clone has just a few counts. This sequence joins TRBV20-1 and TRBJ2-1, with TRBD2 identical over 7 bases. The V gene end was trimmed by 3 bases and the J gene end by 0 bases; junction bases not matched to a gene: 2. The CDR3 extends over 14 amino acids. CDR1 is DFQATT and CDR2 is SNEGSKA in the germline V gene (reference sequence). The CDR3 nucleotides are TGCAGTGCTAGTCGGGACTACTCCTACAATGAGCAGTTCTTC. Its translation is CSASRDYSYNEQFF.

This clone was detected a few times. Here the CDR3 DNA reads TGTGCCAGTGGGACAGCTAGATATAATTCACCCCTCCACTTT. Its protein is CASGTARYNSPLHF. The chain carries TRBV27 and TRBJ1-6, with 7 bases fitting TRBD1. V lost 9 bases, J lost 4 bases, and 6 bases stayed unmatched. The CDR3 is 14 amino acids. Per the germline V gene, CDR1 is MNHEY and CDR2 is SMNVEV (reference sequence).

This sequence joins TRBV14 and TRBJ1-2; 11 nucleotides line up with TRBD1. After removal of 0 bases from V and 4 bases from J, the junction contained 7 bases not matched to a gene. The length of the CDR3 is 17 residues. CDR1 is SGHDN and CDR2 is FVKESK in the germline V gene. In nucleotides, the CDR3 is TGTGCCAGCAGCCAAGACCGTTGGGGGACAGGGGGCTATGGCTACACCTTC. Translation gives CASSQDRWGTGGYGYTF.

The V and J genes are TRBV6-1 and TRBJ1-6, with unresolved D. Germline CDR1 reads MNHNS; CDR2 reads SASEGT. This CDR3 has 14 amino acids. Trimming took 3 bases from V and 8 from J, leaving 11 bases between them. The CDR3, as DNA: TGTGCCAGCAGTGACAGGATACTTTATTCACCCCTCCACTTT. Encoded protein: CASSDRILYSPLHF.

This clone came up a few times. This CDR3 is also generated by other DNA sequences in the sample. This chain joins TRBV5-4 and TRBJ1-4; no firm D call. CDR1 and CDR2 (germline): SGHNT, YYREEE (reference sequence). V shed 0 bases and J shed 0 bases, with 3 bases lying between them. CDR3 size: 14 residues. CDR3 region: CASSLAATNEKLFF. In nucleotides, the CDR3 is TGTGCCAGCAGCTTGGCAGCAACTAATGAAAAACTGTTTTTT.

The chain carries TRBV20-1 and TRBJ1-5, with D maybe TRBD1 (6 bases). Per germline, CDR1 DFQATT and CDR2 SNEGSKA (reference sequence). V was trimmed by 3 bases and J by 5 bases, leaving 17 bases between them. The CDR3 extends over 15 amino acids. The DNA for the CDR3 is TGCAGTGCTAGTCCACCGACGGGGGGCCATCAGCCCCAGCATTTT. Its protein is CSASPPTGGHQPQHF.

The chain links TRBV28 to TRBJ1-1; weak D call: TRBD1 (6 bases). The CDR3 extends over 13 amino acids. Deletions cut 6 bases from V and 2 bases from J, with 10 bases between. Germline CDR1 and CDR2: MDHEN and SYDVKM. The CDR3: CASRNRANTEAFF. The CDR3 DNA reads TGTGCCAGCAGGAACAGGGCCAACACTGAAGCTTTCTTT.

The chain has TRBV5-4 and TRBJ1-1; D not certain. Germline-derived CDR1 and CDR2 are SGHNT and YYREEE (reference sequence). Trimming cost V 0 bases and J 3 bases, with 12 bases left between them. This CDR3 has 15 residues. The CDR3 reads CASSLDPGSDTEAFF. The CDR3 nucleotides are TGTGCCAGCAGCTTGGATCCGGGATCGGACACTGAAGCTTTCTTT.

This clone was seen only a few times. CDR3 sequence: CASSSARVPTLHF. The CDR3 DNA reads as TGCGCCAGCAGCTCCGCACGAGTCCCGACCCTCCACTTT. The chain links TRBV4-1 to TRBJ1-6, with D hard to call. This CDR3 contains 13 residues. The V end was cut by 5 bases, the J end by 14 bases, with 16 bases between. Germline assignment: CDR1 MGHRA and CDR2 YSYEKL.

This chain uses TRBV20-1 with TRBJ1-2; tentative D call: TRBD1 (5 bases). Per germline, CDR1 DFQATT and CDR2 SNEGSKA (reference sequence). The V end lost 3 bases, the J end lost 4 bases, and 18 bases lay between the germline ends. The CDR3 is 15 residues long. CDR3 sequence: CSASLYRQPTYGYTF. The CDR3 nucleotides are TGCAGTGCTAGTCTGTACAGGCAGCCCACCTATGGCTACACCTTC.

The gene calls are TRBV24-1 and TRBJ2-1; D remains unclear. Trimming took off 9 bases at V and 0 bases at J, with 14 bases between the two ends. This CDR3 is built from 15 residues. Germline V CDR1 and CDR2: KGHDR, SFDVKD. The CDR3 spells CATPPITSSYNEQFF. In nucleotides, the CDR3 is TGTGCCACCCCGCCGATAACGAGCTCCTACAATGAGCAGTTCTTC.

The chain carries TRBV6-5 and TRBJ1-1; 7 positions match TRBD1. This CDR3 spans 15 amino acids. With V trimmed by 0 bases and J by 1 base, 2 bases remained unmatched. CDR1 and CDR2 from the germline V gene are MNHEY and SVGAGI. The CDR3 region is CASSYSYRGNTEAFF. The CDR3 region has the DNA TGTGCCAGCAGTTACTCGTACAGGGGGAACACTGAAGCTTTCTTT.

The chain links TRBV25-1 to TRBJ1-2; 9 bases agree with TRBD1. Looked up from germline, CDR1 is MGHDK and CDR2 is SYGVNS. CDR3 length: 15 amino acids. After removal of 5 bases from V and 4 bases from J, the junction contained 8 bases not matched to a gene. CDR3 DNA: TGTGCCAGCAGTCCCCTCACAGGGGGCGGCTATGGCTACACCTTC. Translated, it gives CASSPLTGGGYGYTF.

V and J are TRBV19 and TRBJ1-2; 7 bases map to TRBD1. There are 13 residues in the CDR3. V was clipped by 3 bases and J by 8 bases; unmatched bases: 6. Germline V gene data show CDR1 as LNHDA and CDR2 as SQIVND (reference sequence). The CDR3 nucleotides are TGTGCCAGTAGTATTGGGACAGTGGGCGGCTACACCTTC. Translated: CASSIGTVGGYTF.

This clone was picked up a small number of times. The J gene is TRBJ2-7, the V gene TRBV7-9; D is uncertain. The CDR3 sequence is 11 residues long. V was cut by 5 bases and J by 3 bases, with 5 bases left in between. The germline gives CDR1 SEHNR, CDR2 FQNEAQ (reference sequence). CDR3 sequence (DNA): TGTGCCAGCAGCCTATACTACGAGCAGTACTTC. Protein: CASSLYYEQYF.

This clone was detected only once. The chain recombines TRBV6-2 or TRBV6-3 with TRBJ1-2, with a possible D match to TRBD1 (6 bases). Germline V gene lookup returns CDR1 MNHEY and CDR2 SVGEGT. V shed 2 bases and J shed 5 bases, with 12 bases lying between them. This CDR3 comprises 14 residues. The DNA of the CDR3 is TGTGCCAGCAGTTACGTAAGACAGGCGTATGGCTACACCTTC. Protein product: CASSYVRQAYGYTF.

The chain recombines TRBV19 with TRBJ2-1; D remains ambiguous. V was clipped by 4 bases and J by 7 bases, with 17 bases between them. The CDR3 contains 15 residues. The V gene's germline CDR1 is LNHDA and CDR2 SQIVND (reference sequence). DNA of the CDR3: TGTGCCAGTAGTACTTTGAGACTGAATTCTAATGAGCAGTTCTTC. Residues: CASSTLRLNSNEQFF. The entire variable domain, with the rest obtained from reference TRBV19 and TRBJ2-1, is as follows: DGGITQSPKYLFRKEGQNVTLSCEQNLNHDAMYWYRQDPGQGLRLIYYSQIVNDFQKGDIAEGYSVSREKKESFPLTVTSAQKNPTAFYLCASSTLRLNSNEQFFGPGTRLTVL.

This rearrangement joins TRBV4-3 to TRBJ1-2, with 7 nucleotides matching TRBD1. The CDR3 loop spans 15 amino acids. The V gene end was trimmed by 1 base and the J gene end by 2 bases; junction bases not matched to a gene: 4. In germline, CDR1 is LGHNA, CDR2 YSLEER. The CDR3 reads CASSQGAGGNYGYTF. CDR3 nucleotides: TGCGCCAGCAGCCAAGGGGCAGGGGGGAACTATGGCTACACCTTC.

The chain joins TRBV30 to TRBJ2-3; no clear D gene. The CDR3 loop spans 12 amino acids. Germline lookup yields CDR1 GTSNPN and CDR2 SVGIG (reference sequence). Trimming pared 1 base from V and 5 bases from J, leaving 7 bases between. The CDR3 nucleotides read TGTGCCTGGAGTGAAGCCGGAGATACGCAGTATTTT. This sequence encodes CAWSEAGDTQYF.